The 3 T cell receptor beta chains below come from one sample, sequenced in a study of OX40 agonist ivuxolimab in advanced cancers. TCRdb's copy holds only in-frame clones and misses some; the assay was immunoSEQ multiplex PCR. The repertoire consists of about 16,000 clones, with 84% occurring once and the leading ten covering roughly 72%. The starting material was CD4+ or CD8+ T cells sorted from blood, obtained in a trial of the OX40 agonist ivuxolimab. The receptors were sampled from an adult with an advanced solid tumor such as melanoma, head and neck, liver or kidney cancer.

V usage is TRBV4-1 and J usage is TRBJ1-3; no firm D call. V was pared by 1 base and J by 0 bases, with 7 bases between. This CDR3 comprises 15 residues. Germline assignment: CDR1 MGHRA and CDR2 YSYEKL. The CDR3 bases are TGCGCCAGCAGCCAAGGGGAGTTCTCTGGAAACACCATATATTTT. Residues: CASSQGEFSGNTIYF.

This clone was seen once. V is TRBV5-1 and J is TRBJ2-1; 12 nucleotides match TRBD2. The J segment lost 4 bases and the V segment lost 4 bases, leaving 6 bases of the junction unmatched. The V gene's germline CDR1 is SGHRS and CDR2 YFSETQ. The CDR3 spans 16 residues. CDR3 in DNA: TGCGCCAGCAGCGCGGGGACTAGCGGGCCTTACAATGAGCAGTTCTTC. Protein: CASSAGTSGPYNEQFF.

The rearrangement joins TRBV27 to TRBJ2-7, with 9 bases that match TRBD1. J was trimmed by 2 bases and V by 3 bases; bases with no gene match: 2. Germline CDR1 is MNHEY and CDR2 is SMNVEV (reference sequence). The CDR3 has 14 amino acids. In nucleotides, the CDR3 is TGTGCCAGCAGTTTCGGGACAGGGACCTACGAGCAGTACTTC. This codes for CASSFGTGTYEQYF.